This T cell receptor (beta chain) was found in a study of blood T cells in healthy people across ages. The study drew donors from healthy Caucasian individuals in Russia aged roughly 6 to 90. Extracted total RNA amounted to at least 5.5 micrograms for each sample. Primed by a sample-barcoded 5' primer and a J-beta primer mix, a second PCR proceeded for about 6 to 11 cycles. MiXCR was run by TCRdb on the 5' RACE reads, yielding one entry per CDR3 protein. The profile shows some 880,000 distinct CDR3 sequences, 35% to 40% of them singletons. In this sample, this clonotype turned up a few times. Sequencing input: blood. This receptor was taken from a man between 18 and 35 years old in good health.

The CDR3 sequence: CASSEAGFPDTQYF. Written as DNA, the CDR3 is TGTGCCAGCAGTGAAGCGGGGTTCCCAGATACGCAGTATTTT. The chain uses TRBV6-1 and TRBJ2-3; D gene unclear. Trimming pared 0 bases from V and 4 bases from J, leaving 8 bases between. The length of the CDR3 is 14 residues. CDR1 is MNHNS, CDR2 SASEGT, per germline.